Reported below is one T cell receptor (beta chain). TCRdb's copy holds only in-frame clones and misses some; the assay was immunoSEQ multiplex PCR. The table shows about 170,000 clones, with 86% occurring only once. The data are from a study of cytomegalovirus exposure and HLA in healthy donors. The CDR3 contains 13 residues. The germline V and J ends were trimmed by 2 bases and 7 bases, with 12 bases remaining between them. Germline V gene lookup returns CDR1 SGHTA and CDR2 FQGNSA. The source material was PBMCs. This clonotype originated in a woman between 18 and 29 years old in good health and CMV-seronegative. The chain has TRBV7-2 and TRBJ2-7; D remains unclear. The CDR3 sequence is CASSLSPLSEQYF. For the CDR3, the DNA is TGTGCCAGCAGCTTATCCCCTCTGTCGGAGCAGTACTTC.